This T cell receptor (beta chain) originates from a study of siplizumab effects on memory and regulatory T cells (dated by TCRdb to the late 2010s). A note on the overall study: The effect of the anti-CD2 antibody siplizumab on alloreactive T-cell subsets was examined in allogeneic mixed lymphocyte reactions constructed from human PBMCs. The full study reports these points: Compared with memory T cells, unstimulated naive T cells appeared more diverse, and naive cells seemed to make a substantial contribution to the alloresponse. Roughly 80-96% of proliferating CD4+ or CD8+ clones could not be assigned a naive or memory phenotype. Among mappable alloreactive CD4+ clones, the Treg-derived fraction averaged 68.8% with siplizumab versus approximately 27% in control reactions. Because sequences at frequencies below about 10^-5 were poorly captured, only a minor fraction of alloreactive clones could be mapped back to unstimulated subsets. The cumulative frequency of alloreactive sequences traceable to unstimulated CD4+ memory T cells was significantly reduced by siplizumab. Whether proliferating Tregs from siplizumab cultures were suppressive was not functionally confirmed.

The trim is 5 bases for V and 2 bases for J, with a gap of 27 bases between the germline ends. The CDR3 numbers 19 residues from cysteine through phenylalanine. The only DNA kept is the CDR3, 57 bases in frame from the first base. From the germline V gene, CDR1 is SGHAT and CDR2 is FQNNGV. Library preparation employed the immunoSEQ multiplex PCR assay. Each sample had about 10^5 TCR templates assayed by the deep sequencing platform. Genomic DNA extracted from sorted T cells was the material used for TCRbeta CDR3 sequencing. Under the source paper's analysis protocol: The R programming language was used for clonal analysis of the TCRbeta CDR3 data. Alloreactive CD4+ and CD8+ clones were identified by comparing unstimulated samples to CFSE-low samples taken after the reaction. Regulatory or non-regulatory origin was assigned to alloreactive CD4+ clones by matching of sequences to sorted unstimulated Treg and non-Treg repertoires. Entries here come from immuneACCESS through TCRdb and include only in-frame sequences with V and J called. Some clones fail to appear in such tables; in the studies checked, an unresolved V gene covers under half of the shortfall, and the cause of the remainder is unknown. That table furnishes V, J and clone size, whereas the DNA furnished D and trimming. The sample yields about 50,000 clones; nearly 95% were counted once. Clones ranked in the top ten supply 17% of the sample.

With respect to this clone: Its antigen target is currently unknown. Qualities for individual bases were not recorded, and no much larger clone is one base off.

Sorted unstimulated T cells and proliferating T cells recovered from mixed lymphocyte reactions were subjected to TCRbeta CDR3 sequencing. Fresh whole blood from fewer than twelve HLA-typed healthy donors was used to isolate PBMCs. This TCR came from a human donor in good health. Sequencing was performed on CD8+ T cells sorted from blood. The receptor chain draws on TRBV11-2 and TRBJ1-2, and the D gene may be TRBD1, 5 bases matching. The encoded CDR3 is CASSTRDATGGYGNYGYTF. The DNA sequence is given as TGTGCCAGCAGCACAAGGGACGCCACAGGAGGTTATGGCAACTATGGCTACACCTTC.